This T cell receptor (beta chain) appears in the sequencing data of a study of T-cell reconstitution after alpha-beta-depleted transplantation in children. As it was prepared, the TCRbeta library received unique molecular identifiers. Each CDR3 protein is one row after TCRdb ran MiXCR on the PCR reads. The data contain approximately 510,000 distinct CDR3 sequences, about 16% of them singletons. This clonotype was counted between two and nine times. This TCR was recovered from a human donor who donated a stem cell graft to a child with acute lymphoblastic leukemia. Material: PBMCs from the stem cell graft donor, obtained from the stem cell graft.

In DNA form, the CDR3 reads TGTGCCAGCAGCTCCTTGGGACAGGGGAACTATGGCTACACCTTC. Its translation is CASSSLGQGNYGYTF. The chain recombines TRBV7-8 with TRBJ1-2; 10 nucleotides align to TRBD1. Looked up from germline, CDR1 is SGHVS and CDR2 is FQNEAQ. V lost 4 bases and J lost 2; bases outside the gene matches: 4. The length of the CDR3 is 15 residues.